Listed here is a single T cell receptor (beta chain). This clonotype came up many times. What this receptor recognizes is not known. No quality values exist for individual bases; no much larger clone is one base distant. The library was produced with 5' RACE. Sequencing was performed on an Illumina HiSeq 2500. A second roughly 7 to 12 cycle PCR used a sample-barcoded 5' primer and a J-beta primer mix. A unique molecular identifier was introduced onto each TCR beta cDNA molecule by a template-switch 5' adaptor carrying 12 random nucleotides. Each sample yielded at least 3 million CDR3-containing paired-end reads. First-strand cDNA synthesis was performed from all RNA using the Mint cDNA synthesis kit, with priming by a TRBC-specific oligonucleotide. After uracil-DNA glycosylase treatment, a first 18-cycle PCR used universal primers M1SS and BC2_uni_R on all cDNA. Per the authors' processing: Normalization of each sample was performed by random selection of 1 million high-quality reads, each carrying a distinct molecular identifier. Reads sharing molecular identifiers were discarded rather than binned into consensus sequences. CDR3 identification, clonotype clustering and error correction used MiTCR with a Q25 quality threshold and the strictest error-elimination algorithm. A nonparametric unseen species model with Euler transformation was used to estimate a lower bound on total TCR beta diversity. The public reads were run again by TCRdb, first through fastp at Q25 and then through MiXCR, and only productive beta chains were kept. Merged by CDR3 protein, the rows form single entries marked with the most common genes and DNA. These V and J calls originate from TCRdb's pipeline instead of the authors' own analysis. The sample profile shows hundreds of thousands of distinct CDR3 sequences; 29% of them were found once. In total, the top ten clones hold roughly 17% of the sample.

The data belong to a study of blood T cells in healthy people across ages (dated by TCRdb to the mid-2010s). For the study in its entirety: In model experiments, template switching captured roughly one uniquely barcoded TCR beta cDNA molecule for every two T cells. Using deep sequencing normalized with unique cDNA molecular identifiers, the study measured how TCR beta repertoire diversity changes with age. The donors were split into four age groups: young (average about 15 years), middle-aged (roughly 40), aged (more than 60) and long-lived (over 80). To avoid experimental bias, donors of different ages were distributed randomly across sequencing lanes. For two donors (one aged 18 to 29 and one aged 80 or older), the study analyzed two additional independent replicas of 1 million unique cDNA reads from the same blood draw. The paper as a whole reports these results and caveats: Estimates of total diversity from one million sequenced T cells were regarded as lower bounds and underestimates. Observed TCR beta diversity per million T cells fell roughly linearly with age, and a significant reduction was already apparent by age around 36. The percentage of naive T cells measured by flow cytometry correlated strongly with observed TCR beta diversity. Because profiling used bulk unsorted PBMCs, naive and antigen-experienced compartments could not be compared conclusively. Compared with the aged group, more naive CD4+ T cells, fewer expanded clones and increased TCR diversity were shown by the long-lived group, suggesting age selection. Because donor CMV infection status was unknown, age-related changes in expanded clonotypes were potentially confounded.

The donors were 40 or so Caucasian individuals from Russia, aged 6 to 90 years, who were systemically healthy. Each donor gave roughly 9.5 milliliters of peripheral blood, collected into EDTA-treated Vacutainer tubes. PBMCs were isolated by Ficoll-Paque density-gradient centrifugation, with at least 6 million obtained per sample. Trizol reagent was used to extract total RNA from the PBMCs, yielding at least 5.5 micrograms per sample. The percentages of naive CD45RAhigh/CD27high T cells were determined by flow cytometry on a PBMC aliquot from every donor. The TCR was taken from an elderly woman in good health. Sample: blood.

The DNA is TGTGCCAGCAGTGAGGACGTTAACTATGGCTACACCTTC. This encodes CASSEDVNYGYTF. The rearranged chain carries TRBV25-1 and TRBJ1-2, with no confident D gene call. V is cut by 3 bases and J by 1 base, and the space between the germline ends is 6 bases. CDR1 MGHDK and CDR2 SYGVNS are derived from the germline V gene. Including the terminal cysteine and phenylalanine, the CDR3 comprises 13 residues. The sequence is cut down to CDR3 DNA, 39 bases in frame from base 1.